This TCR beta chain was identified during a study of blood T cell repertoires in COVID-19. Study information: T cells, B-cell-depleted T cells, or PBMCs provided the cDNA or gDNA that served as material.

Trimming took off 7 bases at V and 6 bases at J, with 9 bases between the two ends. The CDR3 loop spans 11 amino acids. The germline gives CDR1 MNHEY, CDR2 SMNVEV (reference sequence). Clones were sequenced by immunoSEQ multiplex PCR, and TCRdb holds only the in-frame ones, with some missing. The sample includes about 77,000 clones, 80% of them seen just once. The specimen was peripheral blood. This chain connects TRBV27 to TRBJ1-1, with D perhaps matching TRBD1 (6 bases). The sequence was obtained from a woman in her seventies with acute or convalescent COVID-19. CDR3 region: CASKHRAEAFF. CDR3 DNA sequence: TGTGCCAGCAAGCACAGGGCTGAAGCTTTCTTT.